Listed below are T cell receptor beta chains from one sample, sequenced in a study of blood T cell repertoires in COVID-19. The protocol was immunoSEQ multiplex PCR, while the TCRdb copy is restricted to in-frame clones and leaves out a portion. The repertoire includes 100,000 to 150,000 clones, around 83% of them detected once, and roughly 5.5% sits in the top ten. Sequences were obtained from peripheral blood. These receptor sequences come from a man of 80 years or more with active or convalescent COVID-19. Each CDR3 is given with its conserved first and last residue. A D gene is named only where the DNA matches it firmly. Clone size is shown for a subset of rows, as once, few, many or a class of expanded clone.

V	D	size	J	CDR3	DNA
TRBV5-4	TRBD2	-	TRBJ2-5	CASSLGGTSQETQYF	TGTGCCAGCAGCTTGGGTGGGACTAGCCAGGAGACCCAGTACTTC
TRBV7-8	TRBD2	-	TRBJ2-1	CASSLSGGANNEQFF	TGTGCCAGCAGCCTCAGCGGGGGGGCGAACAATGAGCAGTTCTTC
TRBV5-1	TRBD2	-	TRBJ2-5	CASTGTSGGETQYF	TGCGCCAGCACGGGGACTAGCGGGGGTGAGACCCAGTACTTC
TRBV5-1	-	-	TRBJ1-5	CASSAGLGNQPQHF	TGCGCCAGCAGCGCAGGGCTTGGCAATCAGCCCCAGCATTTT
TRBV7-2	TRBD2	-	TRBJ2-1	CASSSYPSTSGGAREQFF	TGTGCCAGCAGCTCCTACCCTTCGACTAGCGGGGGGGCGAGGGAGCAGTTCTTC
TRBV6-2/TRBV6-3	-	-	TRBJ1-5	CASSYVGHNQPQHF	TGTGCCAGCAGTTACGTGGGGCACAATCAGCCCCAGCATTTT
TRBV6-5	TRBD1	-	TRBJ2-5	CASRGQGIGETQYF	TGTGCCAGCAGGGGACAGGGAATAGGCGAGACCCAGTACTTC
TRBV4-3	-	-	TRBJ1-3	CASSQGLGGSGNTIYF	TGCGCCAGCAGCCAAGGCCTTGGCGGGTCCGGAAACACCATATATTTT
TRBV11-2	TRBD1	-	TRBJ1-6	CASSLAGQGNSPLHF	TGTGCCAGCAGCTTAGCTGGACAGGGAAATTCACCCCTCCACTTT
TRBV19	-	-	TRBJ1-4	CASSPVATNEKLFF	TGTGCCAGTAGCCCGGTGGCAACTAATGAAAAACTGTTTTTT
TRBV5-1	TRBD1	-	TRBJ2-2	CASSLYGQGTGELFF	TGCGCCAGCAGCTTGTATGGACAGGGCACCGGGGAGCTGTTTTTT
TRBV4-3	TRBD2	-	TRBJ2-7	CASSSKITAGLAESSYEQYF	TGCGCCAGCAGCTCCAAGATCACCGCCGGACTAGCGGAGAGCTCCTACGAGCAGTACTTC
TRBV7-3	-	few	TRBJ2-5	CASSPTGLQETQYF	TGTGCCAGCAGCCCCACAGGCCTACAAGAGACCCAGTACTTC
TRBV2	TRBD1	once	TRBJ1-4	CASSDSTGGHEKLFF	TGTGCCAGCAGTGACTCGACAGGGGGCCATGAAAAACTGTTTTTT
TRBV6-6	-	-	TRBJ2-7	CASSYSSSYEQYF	TGTGCCAGCAGTTACTCCAGCTCCTACGAGCAGTACTTC
TRBV19	TRBD1	-	TRBJ1-1	CASSKDRGNTEAFF	TGTGCCAGTAGTAAGGACAGGGGGAATACTGAAGCTTTCTTT
TRBV10-3	TRBD1	-	TRBJ1-2	CAISEFDRDSYGYTF	TGTGCCATCAGTGAATTTGACAGGGATAGCTATGGCTACACCTTC
TRBV2	TRBD1	-	TRBJ1-2	CASKGRGLYGYTF	TGTGCCAGCAAGGGCAGGGGGTTGTATGGCTACACCTTC
TRBV10-2	-	few	TRBJ2-7	CATGPWAYEQYF	TGCGCCACAGGCCCGTGGGCCTACGAGCAGTACTTC
TRBV24-1	-	-	TRBJ1-6	CALQEAGNSPLHF	TGTGCCCTCCAGGAGGCTGGGAATTCACCCCTCCACTTT
TRBV4-1	-	-	TRBJ2-1	CASSQDSGGSYNEQFF	TGCGCCAGCAGCCAAGATAGCGGCGGCTCCTACAATGAGCAGTTCTTC
TRBV19	-	few	TRBJ1-1	CASRSQGHNTEAFF	TGTGCCAGTAGATCCCAGGGGCACAACACTGAAGCTTTCTTT
TRBV6-5	TRBD1	-	TRBJ1-2	CARNWETGKGYTF	TGTGCCAGGAACTGGGAGACAGGGAAAGGCTACACCTTC
TRBV13	-	-	TRBJ2-7	CASSFRGGYEQYF	TGTGCCAGCAGCTTCAGGGGTGGCTACGAGCAGTACTTC
TRBV6-2/TRBV6-3	TRBD1	-	TRBJ1-6	CASSYSTGNSPLHF	TGTGCCAGCAGTTACTCGACAGGGAATTCACCCCTCCACTTT
TRBV28	-	-	TRBJ1-1	CASSPLWTEAFF	TGTGCCAGCAGCCCACTTTGGACTGAAGCTTTCTTT
TRBV11-2	-	-	TRBJ1-2	CASSLAGYGYTF	TGTGCCAGCAGCTTAGCCGGCTATGGCTACACCTTC
TRBV6-2/TRBV6-3	-	-	TRBJ2-5	CASSYPGRQPRETQYF	TGTGCCAGCAGTTACCCTGGCCGACAACCTCGGGAGACCCAGTACTTC
TRBV6-6	-	-	TRBJ1-3	CASSYQGNTIYF	TGTGCCAGCAGTTATCAGGGAAACACCATATATTTT
TRBV2	TRBD1	-	TRBJ2-3	CASSGQGSRGTDTQYF	TGTGCCAGCAGTGGACAGGGGTCGAGGGGCACAGATACGCAGTATTTT
TRBV9	-	-	TRBJ2-5	CASSQGQETQYF	TGTGCCAGCAGTCAGGGGCAAGAGACCCAGTACTTC